The next 22 T cell receptor beta chains were all read from a single sample in a study of CD8+CD57+ T cells in acquired aplastic anemia. TCR beta VDJ combinations and CDR3 sequences were profiled from genomic DNA. MiXCR, run by TCRdb on the reads, gives a single entry per CDR3 protein. This sample has approximately 190,000 distinct CDR3 sequences, with nearly 50% found just once. Patients chosen for sequencing had CD8+CD57+ cells that had expanded, as shown by flow cytometry. The sample comprised sorted CD4+, CD8+, or CD8+CD57+ T cells (not recorded which) from PBMCs. All receptors come from a human donor with aplastic anemia.

This clonotype was seen repeatedly, ten times or more. This chain connects TRBV5-1 to TRBJ1-2, with TRBD1 as a possible D gene (6 bases). CDR1 is SGHRS and CDR2 is YFSETQ in the germline V gene. CDR3 length: 13 amino acids. Trimming took 5 bases from V and 9 from J, leaving 17 bases between them. The CDR3 nucleotides are TGCGCCAGCAGAAATACCGGGGGCGCGAGCTACACCTTC. This encodes CASRNTGGASYTF.

The chain couples TRBV25-1 to TRBJ2-1; 11 nucleotides agree with TRBD1. Germline V gene data show CDR1 as MGHDK and CDR2 as SYGVNS. This CDR3 contains 15 residues. Trimming removed 8 bases from V and 3 bases from J; junction bases left unmatched: 6. The CDR3 DNA follows: TGTGCCAGCGCCTACGGGACAGGGGGCTACAATGAGCAGTTCTTC. As protein: CASAYGTGGYNEQFF.

The rearrangement uses TRBV20-1 and TRBJ1-2; D perhaps matches TRBD1 (5 bases). There are 15 residues in the CDR3. Trimming removed 2 bases from V and 3 bases from J, with 16 bases in between. Germline lookup yields CDR1 DFQATT and CDR2 SNEGSKA (reference sequence). CDR3 loop: CSARPAEGPDYGYTF. In DNA, the CDR3 is TGCAGTGCTAGACCCGCGGAGGGACCGGACTATGGCTACACCTTC.

Note on this clonotype: This could be a read error, since a much larger clone is one nucleotide away. The rearrangement links TRBV6-1 to TRBJ2-7; weak D call: TRBD1 (6 bases). Germline CDR1 reads MNHNS; CDR2 reads SASEGT. CDR3 size: 15 residues. For the CDR3, the DNA is TGTGCCAGCAGCGCGCGCCGGGCAGGGGACGACGAGCAGTGCTTC. This codes for CASSARRAGDDEQCF.

The V and J genes are TRBV4-3 and TRBJ1-5, with TRBD1 as a possible D gene (6 bases). The V gene lost 0 bases and the J gene lost 1 base, with 10 bases spanning the gap. The CDR3 has 16 residues. CDR1 and CDR2 (germline): LGHNA, YSLEER. The CDR3 protein is CASSQDKGTSNQPQHF. As DNA, the CDR3 is TGCGCCAGCAGCCAAGATAAGGGGACAAGCAATCAGCCCCAGCATTTT.

This clonotype was counted only a few times. V and J are TRBV29-1 and TRBJ2-5; D not certain. The germline gives CDR1 SQVTM, CDR2 ANQGSEA. The CDR3 length is 14 residues. Trimming took 4 bases from V and 1 from J, leaving 13 bases between them. The CDR3 DNA sequence: TGCAGCGTTGGTGCAAGGGCCCTCCAAGAGACCCAGTACTTC. It yields the protein CSVGARALQETQYF.

The gene calls are TRBV29-1 and TRBJ2-1, with D perhaps matching TRBD2 (5 bases). Germline V CDR1 and CDR2: SQVTM, ANQGSEA. The CDR3 is made up of 13 amino acids. V lost 4 bases and J lost 9, with 16 bases in between. The CDR3 nucleotides are TGCAGCGTTGGTAAGCGGCAGGACTCTGAGCAGTTCTTC. This codes for CSVGKRQDSEQFF.

In this sample, this clonotype turned up many times. J is TRBJ2-7 and V is TRBV7-3, with D perhaps matching TRBD1 (6 bases). Trimming left V 5 bases short and J 0 bases short, with 11 bases between. The CDR3 covers 14 residues. CDR1 and CDR2 (germline): SGHTA, FQGTGA. The CDR3 DNA reads TGTGCCAGCAGCCCCGACAGGAGCTCCTACGAGCAGTACTTC. It is translated as CASSPDRSSYEQYF.

This clonotype was counted a few times. The chain combines TRBV19 with TRBJ2-3; D gene uncertain. From germline, CDR1 is LNHDA and CDR2 SQIVND (reference sequence). The CDR3 runs to 12 residues. Trimming stripped 5 bases from V and 6 bases from J, with 9 bases between. The CDR3 nucleotides read TGTGCCAGTAGTCTAATCGGCGATACGCAGTATTTT. As protein: CASSLIGDTQYF.

This chain joins TRBV6-1 and TRBJ2-1; 10 nucleotides align to TRBD2. The V gene end was trimmed by 6 bases and the J gene end by 0 bases; junction bases not matched to a gene: 17. Germline V gives CDR1 MNHNS, CDR2 SASEGT. The CDR3 is made up of 20 amino acids. CDR3 protein: CASRRPTTASGSSSYNEQFF. CDR3 DNA sequence: TGTGCCAGCAGACGACCAACCACGGCTAGCGGGAGTAGCTCCTACAATGAGCAGTTCTTC.

About this clonotype: A much bigger clone sits one base away, suggesting this may be a read error. Without the conserved terminal phenylalanine or tryptophan, this CDR3 likely stems from a read error. The chain recombines TRBV6-1 with TRBJ1-4, with D uncertain. Trimming cost V 5 bases and J 8 bases, with 9 bases left between them. From germline, CDR1 is MNHNS and CDR2 SASEGT. This CDR3 is built from 12 residues. The CDR3 DNA reads as TGTGCCAGCAGTACGACAAGGGAAAAACTGTTTTTA. This sequence encodes CASSTTREKLFL.

The chain couples TRBV27 to TRBJ2-5; a possible D gene is TRBD2 (7 bases). Germline V lookup: CDR1 MNHEY, CDR2 SMNVEV (reference sequence). Trimming pared 6 bases from V and 5 bases from J, leaving 22 bases between. The CDR3 spans 16 residues. Written as DNA, the CDR3 is TGTGCCAGCAGACTGGGGGGGGCCGTTTCCTCGGAGACCCAGTACTTC. This gives the protein CASRLGGAVSSETQYF.

The chain uses TRBV5-1 and TRBJ2-2, with TRBD2 identical over 9 bases. In germline, CDR1 is SGHRS, CDR2 YFSETQ. Unmatched junction bases numbered 6, after V lost 0 bases and J lost 3 bases. CDR3 size: 17 residues. The CDR3 loop reads CASSLDVAGVDTGELFF. The CDR3 coding sequence is TGCGCCAGCAGCTTGGATGTAGCGGGAGTGGACACCGGGGAGCTGTTTTTT.

This clonotype was counted only a few times. The rearrangement uses TRBV7-8 and TRBJ2-1; 10 nucleotides line up with TRBD1. The length of the CDR3 is 16 residues. V lost 6 bases to trimming and J lost 0 bases; unmatched junction nucleotides: 5. Germline CDR1 is SGHVS and CDR2 is FQNEAQ. CDR3 coding DNA: TGTGCCAGCAGTAGGACAGGGGGTGACTCCTACAATGAGCAGTTCTTC. Its protein product is CASSRTGGDSYNEQFF. Using reference TRBV7-8 and TRBJ2-1 for the parts outside the CDR3, the full variable domain is GAGVSQSPRYKVAKRGQDVALRCDPISGHVSLFWYQQALGQGPEFLTYFQNEAQLDKSGLPSDRFFAERPEGSVSTLKIQRTQQEDSAVYLCASSRTGGDSYNEQFFGPGTRLTVL.

A few counts support this clonotype. The genes are TRBV18 and TRBJ2-7, with D possibly being TRBD2 (6 bases). Germline V gene data show CDR1 as KGHSH and CDR2 as LQKENI. V was trimmed by 11 bases and J by 2 bases, leaving 13 bases between them. The CDR3 is made up of 12 amino acids. The CDR3 here is CAGGTATYEQYF. The CDR3 nucleotides read TGTGCCGGCGGGACCGCAACCTACGAGCAGTACTTC. Combining the CDR3 with reference TRBV18 and TRBJ2-7 gives the whole variable domain NAGVMQNPRHLVRRRGQEARLRCSPMKGHSHVYWYRQLPEEGLKFMVYLQKENIIDESGMPKERFSAEFPKEGPSILRIQQVVRGDSAAYFCAGGTATYEQYFGPGTRLTVT.

This clonotype was detected ten times or more. The chain is built from TRBV11-2 and TRBJ2-5, with 10 positions matching TRBD2. V shed 3 bases, J shed 1 base, and the junction held 2 bases outside the gene matches. CDR1 is SGHAT, CDR2 FQNNGV, per germline. This CDR3 is 15 amino acids long. CDR3 protein: CASSFTSGTQETQYF. The CDR3 coding sequence is TGTGCCAGCAGCTTTACTAGCGGGACCCAAGAGACCCAGTACTTC.

This clonotype showed up many times. The V call is TRBV6-5, the J call TRBJ2-1; no definite D call. Trimming removed 4 bases from V and 9 bases from J, with 13 bases in between. The CDR3 loop spans 13 amino acids. Germline V CDR1 and CDR2: MNHEY, SVGAGI. The CDR3, as DNA: TGTGCCAGCAGTTCGGACGGCACCCGTGAGCAGTTCTTC. Its protein product is CASSSDGTREQFF.

This clonotype showed up many times. V usage is TRBV29-1 and J usage is TRBJ2-1, with D possibly matching TRBD1 (5 bases). Trimming left V 4 bases short and J 5 bases short, with 18 bases between. The germline gives CDR1 SQVTM, CDR2 ANQGSEA. This CDR3 region has 15 residues. CDR3 sequence reads: CSVVPNGHFNNEQFF. The CDR3 nucleotides read TGCAGCGTTGTGCCCAATGGACATTTTAACAATGAGCAGTTCTTC.

This clonotype was detected many times. CDR3 in DNA: TGTGCCAGCAACCCTTCCGGGGGACATGGCTACACCTTC. It is translated as CASNPSGGHGYTF. The genes are TRBV6-1 and TRBJ1-2, with D maybe TRBD1 (5 bases). Per the germline V gene, CDR1 is MNHNS and CDR2 is SASEGT. This CDR3 is 13 amino acids long. V was trimmed by 7 bases and J by 6 bases, leaving 15 bases between them.

This clonotype was seen ten or more times. The rearrangement links TRBV6-5 to TRBJ2-7; possible D gene TRBD2, 5 bases. The V end was cut by 2 bases, the J end by 4 bases, with 9 bases between. CDR1 and CDR2 (germline): MNHEY, SVGAGI. The CDR3 is 13 amino acids. The CDR3 DNA sequence: TGTGCCAGCAGTTACGAGGGTGCTTACGAGCAGTACTTC. It codes for CASSYEGAYEQYF.

V usage is TRBV25-1 and J usage is TRBJ2-7; D not resolved. Germline V gives CDR1 MGHDK, CDR2 SYGVNS. This CDR3 contains 16 residues. V was clipped by 4 bases and J by 8 bases, with 24 bases between them. The CDR3 spells CASSATYRESPSKQYF. CDR3 coding DNA: TGTGCCAGCAGTGCCACATATAGGGAATCACCGAGCAAGCAGTACTTC.

This chain uses TRBV10-1 with TRBJ1-6; weak D call: TRBD1 (6 bases). V gave up 3 bases and J gave up 13 bases, with 16 bases separating them. Looked up from germline, CDR1 is WNHNN and CDR2 is SYGVQD (reference sequence). The CDR3 loop spans 14 amino acids. The CDR3 DNA sequence: TGCGCCAGCAGTGACCACAGGGAAACCAGCCCCCTCCACTTT. Protein product: CASSDHRETSPLHF.